These 10 T cell receptor beta chains originate from one sample sequenced in a study of shared clonotypes between healthy human individuals. Clones were read by immunoSEQ multiplex PCR, and TCRdb kept only the in-frame ones, dropping some. The profile shows 490,000 or so clones, approximately 80% of them singletons. The sequencing sample was made of PBMCs. Receptor source: a woman aged 40 to 50 in good health. Some clones in this sample may be carry-over from other donors' samples.

The J gene is TRBJ2-1, the V gene TRBV5-4, with 7 bases lining up with TRBD2. Germline V gene lookup returns CDR1 SGHNT and CDR2 YYREEE (reference sequence). Unmatched junction bases numbered 7, after V lost 4 bases and J lost 0 bases. The CDR3 totals 16 residues. CDR3 nucleotides: TGTGCCAGCAGCGATCGACTAGCTAGCTCCTACAATGAGCAGTTCTTC. Encoded protein: CASSDRLASSYNEQFF.

V gene TRBV1 combines with J gene TRBJ2-7; no check of the table's D call, TRBD2, against the DNA was made. TRBV1 is noted as a pseudogene. The CDR3 contains 23 residues. For the CDR3, the DNA is TGCACCAGCAGCCAAGGTGTTGGGAAACTAGCGGGAGGGCCCCGCCCAAGCTCCTACGAGCAGTACTTC. Translating gives CTSSQGVGKLAGGPRPSSYEQYF.

In its sample, this clone was seen a few times. This chain links TRBV4-1 with TRBJ2-7; 12 positions agree with TRBD2. With 1 base clipped from V and 7 bases from J, the junction kept 17 bases outside the gene matches. The CDR3 has 19 amino acids. Germline CDR1 and CDR2: MGHRA and YSYEKL. The CDR3 loop is CASSQVATGWTSGKGEQYF. DNA for the CDR3: TGCGCCAGCAGCCAAGTTGCGACAGGGTGGACTAGCGGGAAAGGTGAGCAGTACTTC.

The V call is TRBV28, the J call TRBJ1-1, with D hard to call. The CDR3 is 14 amino acids. V was clipped by 2 bases and J by 4 bases, with 11 bases between them. The V gene's germline CDR1 is MDHEN and CDR2 SYDVKM. Here the CDR3 reads CASSLIGGSTEAFF. The CDR3 DNA reads TGTGCCAGCAGTTTAATTGGCGGGAGCACTGAAGCTTTCTTT.

This chain uses TRBV7-2 with TRBJ2-1; 10 bases are shared with TRBD2. The CDR3 is 15 amino acids. V shed 5 bases and J 7 bases; nucleotides not matched to a gene: 8. The germline CDR1 and CDR2 sequences are SGHTA and FQGNSA. The CDR3 bases are TGTGCCAGCAGCCTAGGGCTAGCGGGAGTTAATGAGCAGTTCTTC. Protein sequence: CASSLGLAGVNEQFF.

This chain uses TRBV28 with TRBJ1-2; D ambiguous. Trimming stripped 3 bases from V and 5 bases from J, with 13 bases between. CDR1 and CDR2 from the germline V gene are MDHEN and SYDVKM. The CDR3 length is 14 residues. CDR3 loop: CASSLPHTTYGYTF. DNA of the CDR3: TGTGCCAGCAGTTTGCCACACACAACATATGGCTACACCTTC.

The J gene is TRBJ2-5, the V gene TRBV10-3, with unresolved D. CDR1 ENHRY and CDR2 SYGVKD come from the germline V gene. The CDR3 consists of 11 residues. V shed 4 bases and J shed 4 bases, with 4 bases lying between them. Here the CDR3 DNA reads TGTGCCATCAGTGCCGGAGAGACCCAGTACTTC. Its translation: CAISAGETQYF.

This chain joins TRBV6-6 and TRBJ2-6, with 8 bases matching TRBD2. The ends lost 4 bases at V and 5 bases at J; junction bases unmatched: 4. CDR3 size: 15 residues. Germline V CDR1 and CDR2: MNHNY, SVGAGI (reference sequence). The chain's CDR3 is CASSSGGAWANVLTF. The CDR3 DNA reads TGTGCCAGCAGTTCCGGGGGGGCATGGGCCAACGTCCTGACTTTC.

The gene calls are TRBV4-2 and TRBJ2-7, with TRBD2 identical over 9 bases. The CDR3 has 15 residues. Looked up from germline, CDR1 is LGHNA and CDR2 is YNFKEQ. After removal of 1 base from V and 2 bases from J, the junction contained 3 bases not matched to a gene. The CDR3 DNA reads TGTGCCAGCAGCCAAGGTAGGACTAGCGCCTACGAGCAGTACTTC. It specifies CASSQGRTSAYEQYF.

The rearrangement links TRBV5-4 to TRBJ1-5, with a weak D call TRBD1 (6 bases). Germline CDR1 SGHNT, CDR2 YYREEE (reference sequence). The V gene lost 4 bases and the J gene lost 4 bases, with 9 bases spanning the gap. There are 13 residues in the CDR3. CDR3 sequence reads: CASSRGQNQPQHF. The CDR3 DNA sequence: TGTGCCAGCAGCCGGGGACAAAATCAGCCCCAGCATTTT.